The source of this TCR beta chain is a study of shared T cell receptors in the human thymus. The protocol was immunoSEQ multiplex PCR, while the TCRdb copy is restricted to in-frame clones and leaves out a portion. The table lists about 380,000 clones, around 93% of them singletons. The clonotype originates from a human donor. The specimen sequenced was thymocytes.

The CDR3 sequence is CASSLSPGTGGSNQPQHF. CDR3 nucleotide sequence: TGTGCCAGCAGTTTGAGTCCCGGGACAGGGGGAAGCAATCAGCCCCAGCATTTT. The rearrangement joins TRBV28 to TRBJ1-5; 11 nucleotides align to TRBD1. This CDR3 is built from 18 residues. With V trimmed by 3 bases and J by 1 base, 8 bases remained unmatched. Per germline, CDR1 MDHEN and CDR2 SYDVKM.